One TCR beta chain is described in this entry. The sample belongs to a study of blood T cell repertoires in COVID-19. This CDR3 is 18 amino acids long. V gave up 0 bases and J gave up 1 base; unmatched junction bases: 11. Per germline, CDR1 MNHEY and CDR2 SMNVEV (reference sequence). Methods used by the authors: Amplification with reference gene primers provided the estimates of nucleated cell counts. Method: immunoSEQ multiplex PCR; TCRdb's copy keeps in-frame clones and lacks some. V, J and clone size were drawn from that table, and D and trimming were deduced from the DNA. The sample records approximately 210,000 clones, about 76% being singletons. Everyone who took part was about 18 to 90 years old, and they came from about two dozen US areas. Cohorts were determined from participant-reported clinical history.

The clonotype was recovered from a woman in her fifties or sixties with acute COVID-19. The sample taken for sequencing was PBMCs or T cells enriched from blood (not recorded which). This sequence joins TRBV27 and TRBJ2-7; 8 bases align to TRBD1. CDR3 protein: CASSLSGLDRVMSYEQYF. Written as DNA, the CDR3 is TGTGCCAGCAGTTTATCTGGATTGGACAGGGTGATGTCCTACGAGCAGTACTTC.